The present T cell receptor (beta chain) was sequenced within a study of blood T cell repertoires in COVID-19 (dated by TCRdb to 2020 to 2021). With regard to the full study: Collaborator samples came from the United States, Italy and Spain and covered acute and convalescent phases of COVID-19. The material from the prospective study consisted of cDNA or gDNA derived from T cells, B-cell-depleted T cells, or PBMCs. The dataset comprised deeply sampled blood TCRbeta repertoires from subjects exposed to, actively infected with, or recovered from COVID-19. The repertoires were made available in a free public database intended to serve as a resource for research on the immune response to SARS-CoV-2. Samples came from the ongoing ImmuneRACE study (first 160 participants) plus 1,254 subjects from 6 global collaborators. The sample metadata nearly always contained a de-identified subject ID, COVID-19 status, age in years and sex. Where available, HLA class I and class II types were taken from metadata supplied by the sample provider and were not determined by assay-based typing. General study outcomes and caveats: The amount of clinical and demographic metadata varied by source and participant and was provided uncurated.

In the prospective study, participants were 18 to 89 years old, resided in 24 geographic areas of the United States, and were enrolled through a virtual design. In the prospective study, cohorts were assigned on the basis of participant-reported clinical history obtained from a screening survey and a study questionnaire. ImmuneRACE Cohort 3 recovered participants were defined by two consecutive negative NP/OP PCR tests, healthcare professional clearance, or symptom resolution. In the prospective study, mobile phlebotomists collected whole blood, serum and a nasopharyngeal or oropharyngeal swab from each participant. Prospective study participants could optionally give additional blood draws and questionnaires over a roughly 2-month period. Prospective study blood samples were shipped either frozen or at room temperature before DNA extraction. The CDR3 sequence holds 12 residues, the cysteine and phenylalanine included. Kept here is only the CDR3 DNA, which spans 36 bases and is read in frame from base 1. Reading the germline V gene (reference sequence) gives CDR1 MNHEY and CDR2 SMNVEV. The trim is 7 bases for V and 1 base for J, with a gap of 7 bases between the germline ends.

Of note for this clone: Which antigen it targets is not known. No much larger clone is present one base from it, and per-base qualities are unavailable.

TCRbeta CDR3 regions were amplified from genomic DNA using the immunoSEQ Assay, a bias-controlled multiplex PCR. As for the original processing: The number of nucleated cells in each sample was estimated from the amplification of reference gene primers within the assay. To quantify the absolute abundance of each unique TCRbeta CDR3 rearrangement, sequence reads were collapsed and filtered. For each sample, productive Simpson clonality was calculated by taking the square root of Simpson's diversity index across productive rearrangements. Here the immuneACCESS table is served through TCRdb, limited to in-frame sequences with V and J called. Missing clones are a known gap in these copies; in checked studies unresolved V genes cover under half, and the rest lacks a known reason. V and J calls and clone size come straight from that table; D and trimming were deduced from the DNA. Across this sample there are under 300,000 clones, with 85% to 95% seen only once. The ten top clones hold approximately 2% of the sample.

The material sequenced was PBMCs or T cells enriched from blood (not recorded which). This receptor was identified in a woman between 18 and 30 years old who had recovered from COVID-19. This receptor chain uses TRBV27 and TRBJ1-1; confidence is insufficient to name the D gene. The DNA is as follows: TGTGCCAGCAATTCCGGGAACACTGAAGCTTTCTTT. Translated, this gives CASNSGNTEAFF.